The clone carrying this TCR beta chain was detected once. The source of the sample is a study of blood T cell repertoires in COVID-19. Whole-study context: There were acute and convalescent COVID-19 samples, and they came from the United States, Italy and Spain. PBMCs, B-cell-depleted T cells, or T cells were the source of the cDNA or gDNA that made up the material.

Under the authors' procedure: From reference gene primer amplification, estimates of nucleated cell counts were derived. The data were produced by immunoSEQ multiplex PCR, yet TCRdb's version contains in-frame clones alone and is incomplete. V, J and clone size were drawn from that table, and D and trimming were deduced from the DNA. The top ten clones hold 0.88% of a sample with approximately 110,000 clones, around 88% of them seen once. The CDR3 covers 13 residues. V dropped 6 bases and J dropped 8; count of bases not matched to a gene: 8. Germline values: CDR1 SEHNR, CDR2 FQNEAQ (reference sequence).

This TCR was recovered from a woman aged 50 to 60 with active or convalescent COVID-19. Source material: peripheral blood. The chain combines TRBV7-9 with TRBJ1-2; TRBD1 agrees at 8 bases. The CDR3, as DNA: TGTGCCAGCAGGCCGGACAGGGCGGTCGGCTACACCTTC. It encodes CASRPDRAVGYTF.